This TCR beta chain was retrieved from a study of blood T cell repertoires in COVID-19. In the study overall: Samples came from the United States, Italy and Spain, spanning acute and convalescent COVID-19. The cDNA or gDNA used as material had been derived from T cells, B-cell-depleted T cells, or PBMCs.

Authors' data handling: Reference gene primers were amplified, and this amplification served to estimate nucleated cell counts. Measured with immunoSEQ multiplex PCR; TCRdb has only the in-frame clones, and not every one. V and J calls and clone size are given by that table; D and trimming were obtained from the DNA. This sample has 140,000 or so clones, with around 83% found just once. This CDR3 comprises 11 residues. Germline values: CDR1 SQVTM, CDR2 ANQGSEA. V was pared by 3 bases and J by 4 bases, with 6 bases between. This receptor was identified in a man between 60 and 75 years old with active or convalescent COVID-19. The sequenced sample was peripheral blood. The chain combines TRBV29-1 with TRBJ1-2, with D uncertain. Written as DNA, the CDR3 is TGCAGCGTTGACCACAGCTATGGCTACACCTTC. Translated: CSVDHSYGYTF.